The clone carrying this TCR beta chain was detected a few times. These data originate in a study of blood T cell repertoires in COVID-19. The CDR3 runs 13 residues. V was clipped by 5 bases and J by 9 bases; unmatched bases: 4. From germline, CDR1 is SGHKS and CDR2 YYEKEE (reference sequence). Data came from immunoSEQ multiplex PCR; TCRdb stores just in-frame clones and leaves some out. The sample has approximately 220,000 clones; around 88% are singletons. Input material: PBMCs or T cells enriched from blood (not recorded which). The chain couples TRBV5-5 to TRBJ2-2, with 10 nucleotides matching TRBD1. This receptor was identified in a woman aged 25 to 39 who had been exposed to COVID-19. In DNA, the CDR3 is TGTGCCAGCAGTCCGGGACAGGGGTGGGAGCTGTTTTTT. This translates into CASSPGQGWELFF.